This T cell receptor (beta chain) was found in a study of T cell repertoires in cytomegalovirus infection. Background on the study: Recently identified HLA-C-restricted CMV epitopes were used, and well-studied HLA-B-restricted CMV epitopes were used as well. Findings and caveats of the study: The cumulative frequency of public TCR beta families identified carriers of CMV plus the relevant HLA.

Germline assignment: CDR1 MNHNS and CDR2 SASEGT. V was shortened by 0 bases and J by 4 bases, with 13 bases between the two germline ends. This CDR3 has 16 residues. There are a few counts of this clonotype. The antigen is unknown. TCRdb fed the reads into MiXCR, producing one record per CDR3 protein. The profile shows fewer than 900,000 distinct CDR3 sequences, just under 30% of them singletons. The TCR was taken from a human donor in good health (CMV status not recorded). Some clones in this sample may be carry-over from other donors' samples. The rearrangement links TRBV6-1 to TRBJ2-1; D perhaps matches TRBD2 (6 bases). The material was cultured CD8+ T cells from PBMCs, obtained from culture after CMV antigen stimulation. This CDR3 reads CASSEAWEDRYNEQFF. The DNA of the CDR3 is TGTGCCAGCAGTGAAGCGTGGGAGGATAGGTACAATGAGCAGTTCTTC.